Listed here are 2 T cell receptor beta chains from one sample, sequenced in a study of naive and memory T cell subsets. An equimolar mix of two oligonucleotides served as the beta constant-region primer for TRBC1 and TRBC2. TCRdb passed the UMI-ligation and nested PCR reads through MiXCR, listing each CDR3 protein once. This table has around 90,000 distinct CDR3 sequences, about 7% appearing once. Sequencing was performed on central memory CD4+ T cells from blood. The receptors derive from a human donor in good health.

This clonotype has at least ten counts. This chain joins TRBV23-1 and TRBJ1-5, with D unclear. TRBV23-1 is classed as an ORF, of uncertain function. The V gene lost 1 base and the J gene lost 6 bases, with 13 bases spanning the gap. CDR3 length equals 15 residues. The CDR3 nucleotides read TGCGCCAGCAGTCAATTCGGGCCGTCAACTCAGCCCCAGCATTTT. It codes for CASSQFGPSTQPQHF.

This clonotype was counted at least ten times. The chain carries TRBV2 and TRBJ2-7, with 12 nucleotides matching TRBD2. Germline V CDR1 and CDR2: SNHLY, FYNNEI. V trimming: 6 bases; J trimming: 1 base; junction bases outside the gene matches: 1. The CDR3 runs to 14 residues. The CDR3 loop is CASSGLAGSYEQYF. The CDR3, as DNA: TGTGCCAGCAGCGGACTAGCGGGGTCCTACGAGCAGTACTTC.